This TCR beta chain was captured by sequencing in a study of cytomegalovirus exposure and HLA in healthy donors (dated by TCRdb to about 2017). In the study overall: An earlier analysis of a few hundred of the donors reported approximately 280 Gb of sequence data and around 110 million unique TCR beta sequences obtained from about 170 million T cells. Roughly 310 gigabases of sequencing data and 80 million or so unique TCR sequences were included in an early release covering roughly 700 HLA-typed donors. The genetic ancestry cluster associated with self-reported Caucasian donors included over 80% of the approximately 400 genotyped donors. The aim of the study was to test whether cataloging public T cell receptors could identify signatures of past pathogen exposure. The study profiled the T cell repertoires of 500 to 800 subjects by immunosequencing and related them to cytomegalovirus serostatus. Along with the approximately 670-subject first cohort, a separate validation cohort of over a hundred different subjects was used. The study combined high-throughput TCR immunosequencing, statistical association of individual TCRs with disease status, and machine learning to predict cytomegalovirus infection status. In a later analysis, previously published TCR beta repertoires from 500 to 750 donors were re-analyzed and high-resolution HLA genotyping was added so that TCR occurrence patterns could be studied. Rather than using new phenotypic data, the later analysis identified candidate immune exposures from TCR beta sequences and from how often those sequences occurred across donors. An earlier analysis of approximately 640 of the donors applied high-throughput TCR beta sequencing to assess whether each TCR beta V gene segment acted as functional or pseudogenic. Alongside the repertoire data, information on donor age, sex, ethnicity and CMV serostatus was compiled. Genome-wide SNP genotypes for about 65% of the 666 donors were used in a later genetic analysis, which treated that subset as a discovery cohort. All discovery cohort repertoires had been generated using a single sequencing platform. Class I and class II HLA loci were covered by the typing at four-digit resolution. Typing coverage differed by locus: A, B, C, DRB1 and DQB1 were typed in about 620-630 donors, DQA1 in 500 to 550, DPA1 in nearly 610, and DPB1 in around 490. Roughly 5 DR-DQ haplotypes were handled as single units for association and clustering, since linkage in the cohort was strong. Across around 400 genotyped donors of the cohort, an average of about 250,000 unique TCR beta nucleotide sequences per donor were sequenced, and approximately 17% of those sequences were non-productive.

Details on this clone: The specificity of this receptor is unknown. The input lacks base qualities; no much larger clone sits a single base away.

The cohort was made up of about 610 healthy bone marrow donors. All cohort members were sampled while nominally healthy, although unrecorded immune exposures were likely present. The donor tested CMV seropositive and was one of the 289 seropositive cohort members. A peripheral blood sample was collected from each donor, and TCR beta sequencing was performed on peripheral blood mononuclear cells. Genomic DNA extraction from the blood cell samples was performed with the Qiagen DNeasy Blood Extraction Kit. The library relied on the immunoSEQ multiplex PCR assay. The multiplex PCR relied on a mix of 60 forward primers for TCR Vbeta segments and 13 reverse primers for TCR Jbeta segments. The CDR3 region of rearranged TCR beta genes was amplified from genomic DNA by a multiplex PCR assay. The amplified TCR beta libraries were sequenced on the Illumina HiSeq System as 87-base-pair reads. On the study's bioinformatics: In a later analysis, roughly 80 million unique TCR beta chains were counted across the approximately 640 repertoires, and around 10 million of these chains were shared by at least two donors. A nearest-neighbor algorithm error-corrected the raw reads and collapsed the reads into unique sequences, merging closely related sequences to remove PCR and sequencing errors. V, D and J gene segments were assigned by aligning CDR3 sequences to IMGT reference sequences. For a sequence to be retained, a match of at least six nucleotides was required to both a V gene segment and a J gene segment. Rearrangements were classified as productive when the CDR3 lacked stop codons and remained in frame with V and J, and all other rearrangements were classified as non-productive. CDR3 was defined according to IMGT convention as the region running from the second conserved V-encoded cysteine to the conserved J-encoded phenylalanine. Sequences without an unambiguous match to a single V gene segment were excluded from the earlier analysis of a few hundred of the donors. An earlier analysis of fewer than 750 of the donors classified V segments as functional when productive rearrangements were above 56.7% and as segregating when the standard deviation between donors was above 5%. A statistical classification framework was built for diagnosing cytomegalovirus status from the catalog of TCR beta chain sequences. A later analysis assigned V and J genes by comparing TCR nucleotide sequences with IMGT/GENE-DB human TR gene sequences. The TCRdist pipeline was used in a later analysis to assign CDR3 sequences and most-parsimonious VDJ recombination scenarios. In a later analysis, every TCR beta chain was defined by the combination of its CDR3 amino acid sequence and its V-gene family, and reads without a unique V-gene family were dropped. A later analysis removed 500 to 600 highly shared, low-generation-probability nucleotide sequences to deal with suspected cross-contamination and a sequencing artifact. In a later analysis, a clonal expansion index was calculated for each public chain from normalized within-repertoire ranks of inferred template counts. In a later analysis, generation probabilities were computed using a VDJ recombination model fitted to out-of-frame rearrangements, and the results were checked against IGoR. In a later analysis, TCR-TCR, TCR-HLA and TCR-CMV co-occurrence was scored with hypergeometric tests, and a repertoire-size bias correction was applied to TCR pairs. In a later analysis, false discovery rates were estimated by permuting HLA or CMV assignments 20 times. In a later analysis, co-occurring TCRs were grouped with DBSCAN, and TCRdist sequence similarity was added when clustering was performed within HLA-allele-positive subsets. Co-occurrence clustering excluded repertoires with fewer than 30,000 or more than 120,000 public chains, plus five with anomalous nucleotide sharing. The immuneACCESS repertoire file appears here via TCRdb, limited to in-frame rearrangements. These files lack a portion of the clones; in checked studies, under half of the deficit traces to unresolved V genes, and the cause of the others is not known. That table supplies the V and J calls and clone size; D and trimming were determined from the DNA. The sample has 150,000 to 200,000 clones on record, around 88% of them singletons. The leading ten clones occupy 1.7% of the sample.

Overall study outcomes, separate from this receptor: Broadly in line with IMGT annotations, most TCR beta V segments showed up in productive rearrangements about 87% or about 30% of the time in an earlier analysis of 450 to 750 of the donors. Most TCR sequences were observed very rarely across donors, whereas some public TCRs were present in many individuals. Compared with equally common non-associated chains, HLA-associated TCR beta chains in a later analysis were more clonally expanded and had lower generation probabilities. A cluster of highly shared sequence variants was judged likely to be a technical artifact of the sequencing pipeline. The classifier was reported to diagnose cytomegalovirus status with high specificity and sensitivity in both the original cohort and the validation cohort. Because HLA typing was missing for some donors at each locus, association tests included only the typed subset. The authors suggested that the approach could potentially be extended to other disease states and immunological phenotypes. According to a later analysis, parvovirus B19, influenza, CMV and Epstein-Barr virus appeared linked to several top co-occurrence clusters. Some IMGT-functional V segments, including TRBV6-2 and TRBV6-3, could not be distinguished by the 87-base-pair reads and were therefore excluded. A few of the identified cytomegalovirus-associated TCR beta chains were confirmed in vitro to be specific for cytomegalovirus antigens. Compared with the approximately 600-donor mean, donors in an Asian-associated ancestry cluster had fewer N-insertions in productive TCRs, according to a later genetic analysis. Sequencing depth was assumed to be roughly uniform across donors in the presence/absence analyses, though that assumption may not hold. A further reported finding was that TCR beta sequences accurately predicted the HLA-A and HLA-B alleles for most subjects in the first cohort. Because counts were too low, about 18 rarely observed V segments, including chromosome 9 orphons, were excluded from the earlier analysis of 587 of the donors. When HLA alleles, especially DR and DQ, strongly co-occurred, TCR associations were difficult to assign to individual alleles. The cohort was sequenced for TCR beta chains only, and without alpha or paired-chain data the features that could be detected were limited. A total of some 180 TCR beta chains were listed by the study as associated with cytomegalovirus. Most CMV-associated TCR beta chains appeared to be HLA-restricted in a later analysis, and the HLA associations seemed to be driven largely by CMV exposure. Correlated functional status among segregating V segments might reflect linkage disequilibrium, but an unknown experimental factor could not be ruled out. A later genetic analysis associated a missense DCLRE1C variant with V-gene and J-gene trimming of TCR beta chains, and an independent cohort replicated the association. A later analysis found that TCR association rates varied across HLA loci, with DRB1 alleles showing the most associated TCRs and HLA-C alleles the fewest. A later analysis associated about 18,000 TCR beta sequences with specific HLA alleles at a false discovery rate of 0.05. Immune exposure information for the cohort was limited to CMV serostatus.

V is trimmed back by 5 bases and J by 11 bases, and the junction contains 5 bases that no gene match accounts for. The CDR3 runs 11 amino acids, cysteine and phenylalanine included. CDR3 DNA is the only sequence kept; it has 33 bases, read in frame from the first base. Taken from the germline V gene, the CDR1 and CDR2 loops are SGHTS and YDEGEE. The sequence came from a man in his forties or fifties in good health and CMV-seropositive. Recombination joined TRBV5-8 with TRBJ1-1; the central 8 bases match TRBD1. The sample taken for sequencing was PBMCs. The DNA sequence reads TGTGCCAGCAGTTACAGGGGGTCCGCTTTCTTT. The translation is CASSYRGSAFF.